This T cell receptor (beta chain) was captured in a study of blood T cell repertoires in COVID-19. Study-level information: Nucleic acid was either cDNA or gDNA, and it came from T cells, B-cell-depleted T cells, or PBMCs.

V shed 6 bases, J shed 8 bases, and the junction held 14 bases outside the gene matches. Germline CDR1 reads WSHSY; CDR2 reads SAAADI. The CDR3 sequence is 16 residues long. Only in-frame clones appear in the TCRdb table, and some are missing; sequencing was by immunoSEQ multiplex PCR. The sample records 65,000 or so clones, roughly 79% being singletons. The J gene is TRBJ1-4, the V gene TRBV10-2, with TRBD1 matching over 8 bases. The clonotype originates from a man in his sixties with acute or convalescent COVID-19. The sample taken for sequencing was peripheral blood. Here the CDR3 reads CASSRLMTGAEEKLFF. DNA of the CDR3: TGCGCCAGCAGCCGCCTGATGACAGGGGCGGAAGAAAAACTGTTTTTT.